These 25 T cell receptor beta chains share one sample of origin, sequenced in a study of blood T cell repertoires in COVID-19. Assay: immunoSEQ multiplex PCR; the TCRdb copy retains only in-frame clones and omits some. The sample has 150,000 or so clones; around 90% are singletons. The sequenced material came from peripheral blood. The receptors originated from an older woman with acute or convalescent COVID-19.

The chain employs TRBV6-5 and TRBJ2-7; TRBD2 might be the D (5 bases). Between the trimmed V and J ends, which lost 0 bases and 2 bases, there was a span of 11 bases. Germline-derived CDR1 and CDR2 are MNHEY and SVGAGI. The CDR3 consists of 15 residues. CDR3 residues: CASSYSRASPYEQYF. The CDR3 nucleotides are TGTGCCAGCAGTTACTCGAGGGCCAGTCCCTACGAGCAGTACTTC.

The CDR3 protein is CASSPKSHRNTYSNQPQHF. The CDR3 nucleotides are TGTGCCAGCAGCCCCAAAAGCCACAGGAACACTTATAGCAATCAGCCCCAGCATTTT. The rearrangement uses TRBV21-1 and TRBJ1-5; TRBD1 is the table's D call, not checked against the DNA. TRBV21-1 is marked as a pseudogene. The CDR3 is 19 residues long.

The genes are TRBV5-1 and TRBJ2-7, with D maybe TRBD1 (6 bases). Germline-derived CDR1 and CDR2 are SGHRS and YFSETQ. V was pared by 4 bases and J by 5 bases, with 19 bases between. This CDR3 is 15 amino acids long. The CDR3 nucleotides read TGCGCCAGCAGCCCTGGACAGTTGGGGCTTCACGAGCAGTACTTC. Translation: CASSPGQLGLHEQYF.

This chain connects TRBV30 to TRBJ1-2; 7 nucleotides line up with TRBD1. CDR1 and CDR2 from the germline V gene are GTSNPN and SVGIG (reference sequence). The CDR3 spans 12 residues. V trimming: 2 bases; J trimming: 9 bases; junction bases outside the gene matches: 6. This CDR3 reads CAWSTRTGSYTF. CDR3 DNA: TGTGCCTGGAGTACCCGGACAGGTAGCTACACCTTC.

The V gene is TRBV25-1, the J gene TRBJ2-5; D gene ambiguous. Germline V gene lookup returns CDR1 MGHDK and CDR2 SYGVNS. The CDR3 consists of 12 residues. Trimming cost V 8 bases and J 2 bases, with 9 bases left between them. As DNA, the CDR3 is TGTGCCAGCGCCGTGCGTCAAGAGACCCAGTACTTC. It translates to CASAVRQETQYF.

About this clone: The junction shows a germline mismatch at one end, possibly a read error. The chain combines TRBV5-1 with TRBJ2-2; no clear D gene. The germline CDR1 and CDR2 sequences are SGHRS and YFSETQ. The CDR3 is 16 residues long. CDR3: CASSIRHAENAGELFF. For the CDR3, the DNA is TGCGCCAGCAGCATACGACATGCCGAGAACGCCGGGGAGCTGTTTTTT.

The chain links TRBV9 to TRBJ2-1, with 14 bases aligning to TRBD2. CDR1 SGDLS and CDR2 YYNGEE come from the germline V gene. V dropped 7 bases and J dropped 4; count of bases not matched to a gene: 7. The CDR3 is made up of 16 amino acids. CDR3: CASDGTSGGPYNEQFF. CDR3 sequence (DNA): TGTGCCAGCGATGGGACTAGCGGGGGACCTTACAATGAGCAGTTCTTC.

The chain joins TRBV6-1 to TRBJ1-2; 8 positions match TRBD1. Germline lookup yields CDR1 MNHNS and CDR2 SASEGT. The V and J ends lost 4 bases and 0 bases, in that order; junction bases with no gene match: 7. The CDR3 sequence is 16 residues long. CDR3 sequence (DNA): TGTGCCAGCAGTGGGCCCTTGGACAGGGCTAACTATGGCTACACCTTC. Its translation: CASSGPLDRANYGYTF.

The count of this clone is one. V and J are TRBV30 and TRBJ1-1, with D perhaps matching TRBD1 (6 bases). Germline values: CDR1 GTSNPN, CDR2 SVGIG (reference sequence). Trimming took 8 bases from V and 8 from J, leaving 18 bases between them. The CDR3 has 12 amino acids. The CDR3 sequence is CALNRAGGEAFF. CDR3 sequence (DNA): TGTGCCCTAAACAGGGCAGGCGGCGAAGCTTTCTTT.

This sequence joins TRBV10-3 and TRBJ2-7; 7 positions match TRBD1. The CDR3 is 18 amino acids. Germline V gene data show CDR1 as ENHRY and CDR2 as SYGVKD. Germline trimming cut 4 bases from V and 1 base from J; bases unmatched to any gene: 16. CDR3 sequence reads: CAISAYRDSSLVSYEQYF. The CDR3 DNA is TGTGCCATCAGTGCGTACCGGGACAGTTCCCTCGTATCCTACGAGCAGTACTTC.

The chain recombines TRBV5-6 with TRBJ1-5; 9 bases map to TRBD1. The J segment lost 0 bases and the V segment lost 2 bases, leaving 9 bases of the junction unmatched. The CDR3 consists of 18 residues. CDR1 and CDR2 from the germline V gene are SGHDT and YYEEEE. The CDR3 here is CASSFRDRASHSNQPQHF. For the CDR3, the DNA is TGTGCCAGCAGCTTTCGGGACAGGGCCTCCCATAGCAATCAGCCCCAGCATTTT. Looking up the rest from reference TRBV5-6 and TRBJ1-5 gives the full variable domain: DAGVTQSPTHLIKTRGQQVTLRCSPKSGHDTVSWYQQALGQGPQFIFQYYEEEERQRGNFPDRFSGHQFPNYSSELNVNALLLGDSALYLCASSFRDRASHSNQPQHFGDGTRLSIL.

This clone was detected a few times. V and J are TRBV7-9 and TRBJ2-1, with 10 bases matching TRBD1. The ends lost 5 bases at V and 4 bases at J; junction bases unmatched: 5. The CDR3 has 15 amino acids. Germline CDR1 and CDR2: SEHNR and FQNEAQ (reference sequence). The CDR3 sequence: CASSARQGAYNEQFF. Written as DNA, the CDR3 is TGTGCCAGCAGCGCTAGACAGGGGGCGTACAATGAGCAGTTCTTC.

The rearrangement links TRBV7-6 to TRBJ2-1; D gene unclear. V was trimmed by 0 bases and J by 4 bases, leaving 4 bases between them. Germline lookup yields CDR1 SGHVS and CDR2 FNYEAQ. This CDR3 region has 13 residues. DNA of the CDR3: TGTGCCAGCAGCTTAGCCCTATACAATGAGCAGTTCTTC. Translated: CASSLALYNEQFF.

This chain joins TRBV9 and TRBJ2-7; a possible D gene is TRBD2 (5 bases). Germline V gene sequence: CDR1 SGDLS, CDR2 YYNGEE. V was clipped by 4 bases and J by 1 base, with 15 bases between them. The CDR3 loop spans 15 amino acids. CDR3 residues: CASSHNGELSYEQYF. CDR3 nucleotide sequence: TGTGCCAGCAGCCATAACGGGGAGTTATCCTACGAGCAGTACTTC.

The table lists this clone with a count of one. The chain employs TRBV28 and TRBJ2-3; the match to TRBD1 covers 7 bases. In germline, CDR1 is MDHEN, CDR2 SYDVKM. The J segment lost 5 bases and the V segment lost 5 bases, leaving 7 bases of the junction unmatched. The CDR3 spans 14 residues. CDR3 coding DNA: TGTGCCAGCAGTGATGACAGGGAAGGAGATACGCAGTATTTT. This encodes CASSDDREGDTQYF.

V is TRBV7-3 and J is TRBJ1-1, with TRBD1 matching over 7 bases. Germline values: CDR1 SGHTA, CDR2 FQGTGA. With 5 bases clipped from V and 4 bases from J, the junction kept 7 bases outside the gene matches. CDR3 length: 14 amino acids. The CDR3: CASSPQGGRTEAFF. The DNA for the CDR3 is TGTGCCAGCAGCCCTCAAGGGGGCCGCACTGAAGCTTTCTTT.

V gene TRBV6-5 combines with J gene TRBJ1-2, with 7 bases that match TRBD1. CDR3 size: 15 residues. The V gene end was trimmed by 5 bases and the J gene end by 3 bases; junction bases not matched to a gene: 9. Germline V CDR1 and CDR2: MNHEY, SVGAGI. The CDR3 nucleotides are TGTGCCAGCAGTCATGAACAGGGGCGGGACTATGGCTACACCTTC. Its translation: CASSHEQGRDYGYTF.

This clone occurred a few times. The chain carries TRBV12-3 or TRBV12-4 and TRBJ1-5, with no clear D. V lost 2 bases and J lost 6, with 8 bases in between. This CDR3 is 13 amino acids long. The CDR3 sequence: CASSLTEGQPQHF. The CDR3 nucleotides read TGTGCCAGCAGTTTAACGGAGGGTCAGCCCCAGCATTTT.

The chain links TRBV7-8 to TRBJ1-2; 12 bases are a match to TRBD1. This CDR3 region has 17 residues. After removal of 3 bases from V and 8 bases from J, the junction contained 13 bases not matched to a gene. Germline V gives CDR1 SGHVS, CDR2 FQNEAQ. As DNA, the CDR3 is TGTGCCAGCAGCTTGGGTCAGCCGGGACAGGGGGCGAACGGCTACACCTTC. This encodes CASSLGQPGQGANGYTF.

CDR3 sequence reads: CASSLLQSIYGYTF. CDR3 nucleotide sequence: TGTGCCAGCAGCCTCCTACAGAGTATATATGGCTACACCTTC. This sequence joins TRBV7-2 and TRBJ1-2; D uncertain. Trimming pared 5 bases from V and 5 bases from J, leaving 15 bases between. Germline V CDR1 and CDR2: SGHTA, FQGNSA. The CDR3 is made up of 14 amino acids.

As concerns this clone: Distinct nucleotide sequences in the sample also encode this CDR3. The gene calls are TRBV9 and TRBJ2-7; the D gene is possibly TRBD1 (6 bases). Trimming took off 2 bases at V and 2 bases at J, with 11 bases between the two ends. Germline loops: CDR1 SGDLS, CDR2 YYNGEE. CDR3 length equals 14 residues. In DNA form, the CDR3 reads TGTGCCAGCAGCGTGGGGGCAGGTCCCTACGAGCAGTACTTC. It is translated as CASSVGAGPYEQYF.

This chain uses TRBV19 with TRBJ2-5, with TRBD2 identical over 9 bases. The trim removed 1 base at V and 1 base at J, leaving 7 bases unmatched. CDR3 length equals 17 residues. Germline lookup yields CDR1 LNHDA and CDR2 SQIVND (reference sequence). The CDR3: CASSIGPLAGFQETQYF. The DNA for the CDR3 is TGTGCCAGTAGTATAGGCCCCCTAGCGGGGTTCCAAGAGACCCAGTACTTC.

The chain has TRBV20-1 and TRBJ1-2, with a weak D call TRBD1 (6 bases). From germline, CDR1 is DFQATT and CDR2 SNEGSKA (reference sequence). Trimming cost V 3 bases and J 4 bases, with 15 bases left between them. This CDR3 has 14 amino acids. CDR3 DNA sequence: TGCAGTGCTAGTCAGTACAGGGTGGGCTATGGCTACACCTTC. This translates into CSASQYRVGYGYTF.

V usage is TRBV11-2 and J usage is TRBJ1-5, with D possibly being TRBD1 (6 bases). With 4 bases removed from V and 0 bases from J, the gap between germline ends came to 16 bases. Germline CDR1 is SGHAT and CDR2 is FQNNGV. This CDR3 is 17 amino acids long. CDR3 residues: CASSSDRDKFSNQPQHF. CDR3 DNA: TGTGCCAGCAGCTCAGACCGGGACAAATTTAGCAATCAGCCCCAGCATTTT.

CDR3 region: CASSLGGLISYNEQFF. The DNA for the CDR3 is TGCGCCAGCAGCTTGGGAGGACTGATCTCCTACAATGAGCAGTTCTTC. The chain uses TRBV5-1 and TRBJ2-1, with D possibly matching TRBD2 (5 bases). Trimming took 0 bases from V and 0 from J, leaving 10 bases between them. The CDR3 loop spans 16 amino acids. Germline assignment: CDR1 SGHRS and CDR2 YFSETQ.